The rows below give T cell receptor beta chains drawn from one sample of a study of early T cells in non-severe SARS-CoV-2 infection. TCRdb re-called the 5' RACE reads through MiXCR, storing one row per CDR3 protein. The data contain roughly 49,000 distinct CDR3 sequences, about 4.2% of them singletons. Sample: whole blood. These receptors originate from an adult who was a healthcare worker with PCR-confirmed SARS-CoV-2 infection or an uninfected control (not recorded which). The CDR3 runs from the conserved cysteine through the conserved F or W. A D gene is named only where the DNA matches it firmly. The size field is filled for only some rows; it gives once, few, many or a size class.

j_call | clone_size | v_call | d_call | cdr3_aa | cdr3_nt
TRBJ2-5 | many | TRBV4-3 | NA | CASSQDRLDTQETQYF | TGCGCCAGCAGCCAAGACCGACTAGATACCCAAGAGACCCAGTACTTC
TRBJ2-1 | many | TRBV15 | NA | CATSRDRVREQFF | TGTGCCACCAGCAGAGATCGGGTAAGGGAGCAGTTCTTC
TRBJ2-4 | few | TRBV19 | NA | CASSINLGNIQYF | TGTGCCAGTAGTATCAATTTGGGGAACATTCAGTACTTC
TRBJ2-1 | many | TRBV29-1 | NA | CSADGPSSYNEQFF | TGCAGCGCCGACGGGCCTAGCAGCTACAATGAGCAGTTCTTC
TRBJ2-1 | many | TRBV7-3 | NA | CASSLNLGSNEQFF | TGTGCCAGCAGCTTAAATCTAGGATCCAATGAGCAGTTCTTC
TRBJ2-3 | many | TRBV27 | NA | CASSPRLGGADTQYF | TGTGCCAGCAGTCCGCGACTAGGGGGTGCAGATACGCAGTATTTT
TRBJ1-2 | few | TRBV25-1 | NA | CASSEKVWIGYTF | TGTGCCAGCAGTGAGAAGGTCTGGATTGGCTACACCTTC
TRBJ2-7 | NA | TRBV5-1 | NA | CASRLEGPILYEQYF | TGCGCCAGCAGACTCGAGGGGCCCATCCTCTACGAGCAGTACTTC
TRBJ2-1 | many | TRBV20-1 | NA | CSARWRGIHNEQFF | TGCAGTGCTAGATGGCGGGGTATACACAATGAGCAGTTCTTC
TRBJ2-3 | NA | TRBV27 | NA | CASSLSTGTDTQYF | TGTGCCAGCAGTTTATCGACCGGCACAGATACGCAGTATTTT
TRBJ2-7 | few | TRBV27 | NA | CASANPLSYEQYF | TGTGCCAGCGCCAATCCCCTCTCCTACGAGCAGTACTTC
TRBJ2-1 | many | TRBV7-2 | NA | CASSLVSQGQQFF | TGTGCCAGCAGCTTAGTGTCACAGGGTCAGCAGTTCTTC
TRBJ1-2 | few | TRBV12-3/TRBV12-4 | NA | CASRDRGLYGYTF | TGTGCCAGCAGGGACCGGGGGCTCTATGGCTACACCTTC
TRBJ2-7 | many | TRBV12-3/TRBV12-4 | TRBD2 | CASSSVGGVYEQYF | TGTGCCAGCAGTTCCGTTGGGGGGGTCTACGAGCAGTACTTC
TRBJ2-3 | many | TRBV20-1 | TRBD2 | CSARDLSGKRYF | TGCAGTGCTAGAGATCTTAGCGGGAAGAGGTATTTT